The present T cell receptor (beta chain) was sequenced within a study of T-cell reconstitution after alpha-beta-depleted transplantation in children. Trimming removed 1 base from V and 7 bases from J; junction bases left unmatched: 9. The CDR3 loop spans 14 amino acids. CDR1 SQVTM and CDR2 ANQGSEA come from the germline V gene. The sample holds a few counts of this clonotype. TCRbeta library preparation incorporated unique molecular identifiers. TCRdb used MiXCR to reprocess the PCR reads, holding one entry per CDR3 protein. Counted here are around 370,000 distinct CDR3 sequences, about a tenth occurring once; the ten biggest clones make up approximately 2.3%.

The TCR comes from a human donor who donated a stem cell graft to a child with acute lymphoblastic leukemia. The rearrangement joins TRBV29-1 to TRBJ1-2, with TRBD1 matching over 7 bases. This specimen consisted of PBMCs from the stem cell graft donor, obtained from the stem cell graft. CDR3 region: CSVEGGQYLGGYTF. CDR3 nucleotides: TGCAGCGTTGAAGGGGGACAGTACTTGGGTGGCTACACCTTC.